This T cell receptor (beta chain) originates from a study of blood T cell repertoires in COVID-19. Assay used: immunoSEQ multiplex PCR; TCRdb lists only in-frame clones, some missing. The data hold 150,000 to 180,000 clones, with roughly 83% observed a single time. Material for sequencing was peripheral blood. This clonotype was sampled from a woman aged 60-70 years with acute or convalescent COVID-19.

The CDR3 coding sequence is TGTGCCAGCAGCGCACAACAGGCGGCCCAGGCATATGGCTACACCTTC. The encoded protein is CASSAQQAAQAYGYTF. This rearrangement joins TRBV11-2 to TRBJ1-2; D might be TRBD1 (5 bases). Trimming removed 5 bases from V and 5 bases from J, with 21 bases in between. Germline lookup yields CDR1 SGHAT and CDR2 FQNNGV. CDR3 size: 16 residues. Using reference TRBV11-2 and TRBJ1-2 for the parts outside the CDR3, the full variable domain is EAGVAQSPRYKIIEKRQSVAFWCNPISGHATLYWYQQILGQGPKLLIQFQNNGVVDDSQLPKDRFSAERLKGVDSTLKIQPAKLEDSAVYLCASSAQQAAQAYGYTFGSGTRLTVV.